A single T cell receptor (beta chain) is shown here with its context. The sample comes from a study of beta chain features in type 1 diabetes. CDR1 is GTSNPN and CDR2 is SVGIG in the germline V gene (reference sequence). Trimming took 5 bases from V and 4 from J, leaving 9 bases between them. The CDR3 totals 12 residues. A heparinised blood draw that averaged approximately 110 mL was obtained once from each donor. Expressed TCRB transcripts were sequenced after all isolated RNA was converted to cDNA. Regulatory, naive and central memory T cell samples averaged around 3.5 million reads. TCRdb's table, derived via immunoSEQ multiplex PCR, lists solely in-frame clones and lacks some. The sample holds around 350,000 clones; roughly 12% are singletons and the top ten take roughly 0.017%.

The sequenced sample was naive CD4+ T cells from blood. The clonotype originates from a man aged 18 to 30 in good health. This chain connects TRBV30 to TRBJ2-1; D gene ambiguous. The DNA for the CDR3 is TGTGCCTGGGCACAGCTTTACAATGAGCAGTTCTTC. Translating it yields CAWAQLYNEQFF.